The 5 T cell receptor beta chains below all came from one sample that was sequenced in a study of blood T cell repertoires in COVID-19. This table comes from immunoSEQ multiplex PCR, and its TCRdb copy is limited to in-frame clones, with some not included. The sample yields 80,000 to 95,000 clones, around 76% seen once. Specimen: peripheral blood. The receptor source for this set is a woman over 75 with active or convalescent COVID-19.

V is TRBV10-2 and J is TRBJ1-1; D gene ambiguous. CDR3 length: 14 amino acids. CDR1 WSHSY and CDR2 SAAADI come from the germline V gene. Trimming took off 3 bases at V and 0 bases at J, with 8 bases between the two ends. The CDR3 region has the DNA TGCGCCAGCAGTGACGTGGGCATGAACACTGAAGCTTTCTTT. Protein product: CASSDVGMNTEAFF.

This chain connects TRBV6-5 to TRBJ2-1, with D tentatively TRBD1 (6 bases). Per germline, CDR1 MNHEY and CDR2 SVGAGI. The CDR3 length is 15 residues. V lost 10 bases and J lost 6, with 22 bases in between. The CDR3 region has the DNA TGTGCCACCACCCCCGAGACAGGAACGGGCAATGAGCAGTTCTTC. Amino acid sequence: CATTPETGTGNEQFF.

This clone was detected only a few times. V and J are TRBV28 and TRBJ1-5, with 7 bases that match TRBD1. From germline, CDR1 is MDHEN and CDR2 SYDVKM. Losses at the gene ends were 5 bases for V and 2 bases for J; bases not matched to a gene: 6. The CDR3 contains 15 residues. The CDR3 bases are TGTGCCAGCAGTCATCGACAGGGACGCAATCAGCCCCAGCATTTT. Translated, it gives CASSHRQGRNQPQHF.

Only a few counts were recorded for this clone. This chain joins TRBV3-1 (or the pseudogene TRBV3-2) and TRBJ2-4; a possible D gene is TRBD2 (7 bases). Trimming took 2 bases from V and 6 from J, leaving 14 bases between them. CDR3 size: 15 residues. Germline values: CDR1 LGHDT, CDR2 YNNKEL (reference sequence). The CDR3 nucleotides are TGTGCCAGCAGCCAAAATCCAGGGGAGGGAAACATTCAGTACTTC. Its protein product is CASSQNPGEGNIQYF.

This chain links TRBV7-6 with TRBJ2-3, with D maybe TRBD1 (6 bases). Per germline, CDR1 SGHVS and CDR2 FNYEAQ. There are 16 residues in the CDR3. Trimming removed 5 bases at V and 0 bases at J, with 15 bases between. CDR3 sequence (DNA): TGTGCCAGCAGCCCAGACAGGCGTGCTAGCACAGATACGCAGTATTTT. Amino acids: CASSPDRRASTDTQYF.